This T cell receptor (beta chain) is drawn from a study of cytomegalovirus exposure and HLA in healthy donors. Study-wide points: The study designated fewer than 200 TCR beta chains cytomegalovirus-associated.

Primers for the PCR totalled 60 Vbeta and 13 Jbeta. Sequencing was performed with immunoSEQ multiplex PCR; in TCRdb, only in-frame clones are kept and a portion is missing. The table lists under 150,000 clones, approximately 70% of them singletons. A note on this clone: Its antigen remains unknown.

V was cut by 3 bases and J by 7 bases, with 20 bases left in between. Germline V lookup: CDR1 SGDLS, CDR2 YYNGEE. The CDR3 contains 16 residues. The specimen was PBMCs. This sequence joins TRBV9 and TRBJ2-1; tentative D call: TRBD2 (6 bases). The source of this sequence is a human donor in good health. The CDR3, as DNA: TGTGCCAGCAGCGAGAGGGGTGGCGGGACTTCGAATGAGCAGTTCTTC. Its translation: CASSERGGGTSNEQFF.